Following are 21 T cell receptor beta chains from one sample sequenced in a study of blood T cell repertoires in COVID-19. Profiled with immunoSEQ multiplex PCR; TCRdb holds only in-frame clones, not every one. The data show more than 80,000 clones, with approximately 85% seen just once and 8% held by the top ten. Sample: peripheral blood. The receptor source for this set is a man in his fifties with active COVID-19.

This clone has just one count. V usage is TRBV5-6 and J usage is TRBJ1-2; D is unclear. Trimming took off 1 base at V and 7 bases at J, with 8 bases between the two ends. The CDR3 loop spans 12 amino acids. In germline, CDR1 is SGHDT, CDR2 YYEEEE. The DNA of the CDR3 is TGTGCCAGCAGCTTGCGGGGATCTGGCTACACCTTC. Its translation is CASSLRGSGYTF. Full variable domain (missing parts from reference TRBV5-6 and TRBJ1-2): DAGVTQSPTHLIKTRGQQVTLRCSPKSGHDTVSWYQQALGQGPQFIFQYYEEEERQRGNFPDRFSGHQFPNYSSELNVNALLLGDSALYLCASSLRGSGYTFGSGTRLTVV.

The chain couples TRBV29-1 to TRBJ1-2; D call uncertain. Looked up from germline, CDR1 is SQVTM and CDR2 is ANQGSEA. The length of the CDR3 is 14 residues. V gave up 0 bases and J gave up 2 bases, with 10 bases separating them. DNA of the CDR3: TGCAGCGTTGAAGAGGCTCTGGAGAACTATGGCTACACCTTC. Its translation: CSVEEALENYGYTF.

This clone has just a few counts. The J gene is TRBJ2-7, the V gene TRBV7-8, with 8 nucleotides matching TRBD1. CDR1 is SGHVS, CDR2 FQNEAQ, per germline. V was pared by 5 bases and J by 0 bases, with 6 bases of the junction left unmatched. CDR3 length: 15 residues. The CDR3 DNA reads TGTGCCAGCAGCCAGGGGGCGGCTAGCTCCTACGAGCAGTACTTC. It yields the protein CASSQGAASSYEQYF.

The chain recombines TRBV9 with TRBJ2-2, with 7 bases that match TRBD2. The CDR3 loop spans 16 amino acids. The germline gives CDR1 SGDLS, CDR2 YYNGEE. Germline trimming cut 3 bases from V and 3 bases from J; bases unmatched to any gene: 8. DNA for the CDR3: TGTGCCAGCAGCGACCTGGGGGGGAGGGACACCGGGGAGCTGTTTTTT. The encoded protein is CASSDLGGRDTGELFF.

This rearrangement joins TRBV7-9 to TRBJ2-5; D remains unclear. Germline lookup yields CDR1 SEHNR and CDR2 FQNEAQ (reference sequence). V lost 5 bases, J lost 4 bases, and 14 bases lay in between. CDR3 size: 14 residues. CDR3 in amino acids: CASSPRFGSETQYF. The CDR3 DNA is TGTGCCAGCAGCCCCCGATTTGGCTCAGAGACCCAGTACTTC.

The chain joins TRBV5-6 to TRBJ2-4, with D perhaps TRBD1 (8 bases). The ends were cut back, 3 bases at V and 10 bases at J, with 14 bases in the middle. Germline CDR1 reads SGHDT; CDR2 reads YYEEEE. CDR3 length: 13 amino acids. The CDR3 here is CASSSDRDYIQYF. The CDR3 nucleotides are TGTGCCAGCAGCTCGGACAGGGACTATATTCAGTACTTC. The full variable domain, completed using reference TRBV5-6 and TRBJ2-4, is DAGVTQSPTHLIKTRGQQVTLRCSPKSGHDTVSWYQQALGQGPQFIFQYYEEEERQRGNFPDRFSGHQFPNYSSELNVNALLLGDSALYLCASSSDRDYIQYFGAGTRLSVL.

This clone was seen once. The chain employs TRBV7-8 and TRBJ2-2; weak D call: TRBD1 (6 bases). V gave up 5 bases and J gave up 5 bases, with 9 bases separating them. The CDR3 covers 13 residues. Germline CDR1 and CDR2: SGHVS and FQNEAQ. CDR3: CASSLTGTGELFF. CDR3 in DNA: TGTGCCAGCAGCCTGACAGGAACCGGGGAGCTGTTTTTT.

The rearrangement uses TRBV2 and TRBJ1-2, with D possibly being TRBD1 (5 bases). Trimming took off 5 bases at V and 2 bases at J, with 18 bases between the two ends. CDR1 is SNHLY, CDR2 FYNNEI, per germline. The CDR3 runs 16 residues. CDR3 amino acids: CASSFYGQELNYGYTF. CDR3 coding DNA: TGTGCCAGCAGTTTTTATGGACAAGAACTAAACTATGGCTACACCTTC. Full variable domain (outside the CDR3, taken from reference TRBV2 and TRBJ1-2): EPEVTQTPSHQVTQMGQEVILRCVPISNHLYFYWYRQILGQKVEFLVSFYNNEISEKSEIFDDQFSVERPDGSNFTLKIRSTKLEDSAMYFCASSFYGQELNYGYTFGSGTRLTVV.

This chain uses TRBV9 with TRBJ1-5; D might be TRBD1 (6 bases). This CDR3 spans 14 amino acids. V gave up 3 bases and J gave up 2 bases, with 9 bases separating them. Germline V lookup: CDR1 SGDLS, CDR2 YYNGEE. The CDR3 here is CASSEDSGNQPQHF. CDR3 nucleotides: TGTGCCAGCAGCGAGGACAGCGGCAATCAGCCCCAGCATTTT.

This clone was found once. The V gene is TRBV4-3, the J gene TRBJ2-7, with D maybe TRBD2 (5 bases). This CDR3 region has 16 residues. Germline V lookup: CDR1 LGHNA, CDR2 YSLEER. Trimming pared 1 base from V and 4 bases from J, leaving 17 bases between. For the CDR3, the DNA is TGCGCCAGCAGCCAAGCATTGGACTCGGGTTATTACGAGCAGTACTTC. This encodes CASSQALDSGYYEQYF.

The chain is built from TRBV7-9 and TRBJ1-1; tentatively, D is TRBD1 (5 bases). The V gene lost 0 bases and the J gene lost 5 bases, with 10 bases spanning the gap. This CDR3 has 14 residues. The germline V gene has CDR1 SEHNR and CDR2 FQNEAQ (reference sequence). The CDR3 region is CASSLAVRTTEAFF. The CDR3 DNA follows: TGTGCCAGCAGCTTAGCAGTCCGGACAACTGAAGCTTTCTTT.

The chain combines TRBV5-1 with TRBJ2-5; 12 positions agree with TRBD2. V lost 4 bases and J lost 5; bases outside the gene matches: 12. Looked up from germline, CDR1 is SGHRS and CDR2 is YFSETQ. This CDR3 has 17 residues. For the CDR3, the DNA is TGCGCCAGCAGCACACTACCGGGACTAGCGGGTTCTGAGACCCAGTACTTC. Protein sequence: CASSTLPGLAGSETQYF. Full variable domain (outside the CDR3, taken from reference TRBV5-1 and TRBJ2-5): KAGVTQTPRYLIKTRGQQVTLSCSPISGHRSVSWYQQTPGQGLQFLFEYFSETQRNKGNFPGRFSGRQFSNSRSEMNVSTLELGDSALYLCASSTLPGLAGSETQYFGPGTRLLVL.

The chain links TRBV28 to TRBJ2-5; 8 positions match TRBD1. In germline, CDR1 is MDHEN, CDR2 SYDVKM. J gave up 5 bases and V 5 bases, and 10 bases lay outside the gene matches. The CDR3 runs to 15 residues. DNA of the CDR3: TGTGCCAGCAGTCCAAGGGCAGGGGGCGGGGAGACCCAGTACTTC. Its protein product is CASSPRAGGGETQYF.

This rearrangement joins TRBV7-8 to TRBJ2-3; maybe TRBD2 (6 bases). V was cut by 1 base and J by 1 base, with 12 bases left in between. The CDR3 extends over 16 amino acids. Germline CDR1 is SGHVS and CDR2 is FQNEAQ. This chain's CDR3 is CASSLGGSGRTDTQYF. The CDR3 DNA reads TGTGCCAGCAGCTTAGGGGGTAGCGGACGCACAGATACGCAGTATTTT.

CDR3 loop: CASSLRGLAGGDTQYF. The CDR3, as DNA: TGTGCCAGCAGCCTCCGAGGACTAGCGGGAGGAGATACGCAGTATTTT. The chain combines TRBV3-1 (or the pseudogene TRBV3-2) with TRBJ2-3, with 14 bases that match TRBD2. The CDR3 runs 16 residues. J was trimmed by 5 bases and V by 4 bases; bases with no gene match: 5. Germline CDR1 reads LGHDT; CDR2 reads YNNKEL (reference sequence).

This clone was detected a few times. V and J are TRBV2 and TRBJ1-5, with 9 bases lining up with TRBD1. The CDR3 sequence is 14 residues long. V trimming: 6 bases; J trimming: 7 bases; junction bases outside the gene matches: 7. Looked up from germline, CDR1 is SNHLY and CDR2 is FYNNEI. CDR3 sequence: CASRGTGKDQPQHF. In nucleotides, the CDR3 is TGTGCCAGCAGAGGGACAGGGAAAGACCAGCCCCAGCATTTT.

V is TRBV29-1 and J is TRBJ2-7, with a weak D call TRBD1 (6 bases). This CDR3 has 12 amino acids. Trimming took off 4 bases at V and 3 bases at J, with 10 bases between the two ends. Germline V gene data show CDR1 as SQVTM and CDR2 as ANQGSEA. The CDR3 protein is CSVGTGIYEQYF. The CDR3, as DNA: TGCAGCGTTGGCACAGGGATCTACGAGCAGTACTTC.

This sequence joins TRBV28 and TRBJ1-4, with 7 bases that match TRBD1. Germline loops: CDR1 MDHEN, CDR2 SYDVKM. This CDR3 is 15 amino acids long. Unmatched junction bases numbered 11, after V lost 5 bases and J lost 8 bases. The CDR3 spells CASSNDRDSREKLFF. The CDR3, as DNA: TGTGCCAGCAGTAACGACCGGGACAGTAGGGAAAAACTGTTTTTT.

J is TRBJ1-5 and V is TRBV2; 8 nucleotides match TRBD1. Germline V CDR1 and CDR2: SNHLY, FYNNEI. Trimming removed 6 bases from V and 2 bases from J; junction bases left unmatched: 6. The CDR3 is 15 residues long. The CDR3 DNA reads TGTGCCAGCAGGACCGACAGGGGCGGCAATCAGCCCCAGCATTTT. It translates to CASRTDRGGNQPQHF. Supplemented by reference TRBV2 and TRBJ1-5, the full variable domain reads EPEVTQTPSHQVTQMGQEVILRCVPISNHLYFYWYRQILGQKVEFLVSFYNNEISEKSEIFDDQFSVERPDGSNFTLKIRSTKLEDSAMYFCASRTDRGGNQPQHFGDGTRLSIL.

V gene TRBV6-5 combines with J gene TRBJ1-2; TRBD1 matches 8 bases. The CDR3 is 14 amino acids. Germline lookup yields CDR1 MNHEY and CDR2 SVGAGI. V lost 8 bases and J lost 0; bases outside the gene matches: 5. DNA of the CDR3: TGTGCCAGCGGACGGACAGGGTCTAACTATGGCTACACCTTC. Translating it yields CASGRTGSNYGYTF.

This clone was observed a single time. This chain links TRBV7-2 with TRBJ2-1, with TRBD2 identical over 11 bases. Germline V gives CDR1 SGHTA, CDR2 FQGNSA. The CDR3 runs 15 residues. V trimming: 1 base; J trimming: 4 bases; junction bases outside the gene matches: 0. The CDR3 coding sequence is TGTGCCAGCAGCTTAGGGACTAGCGGGTACAATGAGCAGTTCTTC. Encoded protein: CASSLGTSGYNEQFF.